Following are 25 T cell receptor beta chains from one sample sequenced in a study of beta chain features in type 1 diabetes. The authors reverse transcribed all of the isolated RNA, so sequencing captured expressed TCRB transcripts. Assay: immunoSEQ multiplex PCR; the TCRdb copy retains only in-frame clones and omits some. This sample has 130,000 or so clones; about 9.7% occur once, and the top ten carry 0.55% to 0.75%. Sample: central memory CD4+ T cells from blood. Receptors were obtained from a woman aged 35 to 49 in good health.

This clone appeared a few times. The J gene is TRBJ2-7, the V gene TRBV2; no definite D call. The V and J ends lost 6 bases and 7 bases respectively, with 16 bases between them. This CDR3 region has 13 residues. Germline loops: CDR1 SNHLY, CDR2 FYNNEI. The CDR3 coding sequence is TGTGCCAGCAGCTACCCACCTAACTTGGAGCAGTACTTC. It codes for CASSYPPNLEQYF.

The chain employs TRBV5-1 and TRBJ1-6; 10 bases agree with TRBD1. V lost 3 bases and J lost 11; bases outside the gene matches: 11. CDR3 length: 16 residues. Germline values: CDR1 SGHRS, CDR2 YFSETQ. CDR3 in amino acids: CASSSNSGQGSAPLHF. In nucleotides, the CDR3 is TGCGCCAGCAGCTCAAACTCGGGACAGGGGTCGGCACCCCTCCACTTT.

The chain joins TRBV19 to TRBJ2-2, with D possibly matching TRBD1 (5 bases). V was pared by 10 bases and J by 1 base, with 10 bases between. Germline-derived CDR1 and CDR2 are LNHDA and SQIVND (reference sequence). The CDR3 has 13 amino acids. The CDR3 nucleotides are TGTGCCAACCTGACAGAGAACACCGGGGAGCTGTTTTTT. It specifies CANLTENTGELFF. Together with reference TRBV19 and TRBJ2-2, the CDR3 gives the full variable domain: DGGITQSPKYLFRKEGQNVTLSCEQNLNHDAMYWYRQDPGQGLRLIYYSQIVNDFQKGDIAEGYSVSREKKESFPLTVTSAQKNPTAFYLCANLTENTGELFFGEGSRLTVL.

At least ten counts were recorded for this clone. This chain uses TRBV4-3 with TRBJ2-1, with 11 nucleotides matching TRBD2. Trimming at V came to 9 bases and at J to 6 bases, leaving 10 bases not matched to a gene. Per the germline V gene, CDR1 is LGHNA and CDR2 is YSLEER. The CDR3 contains 15 residues. The CDR3 loop reads CASSTLAGGSNEQFF. CDR3 sequence (DNA): TGCGCCAGTTCAACTCTAGCGGGGGGATCCAATGAGCAGTTCTTC.

This clone appeared a few times. The chain links TRBV10-1 to TRBJ2-7; D might be TRBD1 (5 bases). The CDR3 consists of 11 residues. Germline CDR1 is WNHNN and CDR2 is SYGVQD (reference sequence). Trimming stripped 3 bases from V and 5 bases from J, with 5 bases between. The CDR3 reads CASSDRDEQYF. The CDR3 DNA sequence: TGCGCCAGCAGTGACAGGGACGAGCAGTACTTC.

The rearrangement uses TRBV6-5 and TRBJ1-6; D might be TRBD1 (6 bases). Germline loops: CDR1 MNHEY, CDR2 SVGAGI. The length of the CDR3 is 13 residues. Trimming shortened V by 6 bases and J by 6 bases, and 9 bases separated the two germline ends. CDR3 bases: TGTGCCAGCAGAGCAGGGGTTAATTCACCCCTCCACTTT. Protein sequence: CASRAGVNSPLHF.

The CDR3 sequence: CASSLGAGGEETQYF. In nucleotides, the CDR3 is TGCGCCAGCAGCTTGGGTGCAGGGGGCGAAGAGACCCAGTACTTC. The V and J genes are TRBV5-1 and TRBJ2-5; TRBD1 matches 8 bases. V was pared by 0 bases and J by 3 bases, with 4 bases of the junction left unmatched. The germline CDR1 and CDR2 sequences are SGHRS and YFSETQ. This CDR3 comprises 15 residues. The whole variable domain, remainder taken from reference TRBV5-1 and TRBJ2-5, is KAGVTQTPRYLIKTRGQQVTLSCSPISGHRSVSWYQQTPGQGLQFLFEYFSETQRNKGNFPGRFSGRQFSNSRSEMNVSTLELGDSALYLCASSLGAGGEETQYFGPGTRLLVL.

This clone appeared many times. The J gene is TRBJ2-2, the V gene TRBV28; TRBD2 might be the D (6 bases). Germline assignment: CDR1 MDHEN and CDR2 SYDVKM. The CDR3 contains 13 residues. Trimming stripped 8 bases from V and 5 bases from J, with 12 bases between. Written as DNA, the CDR3 is TGTGCCAGCCAGACCGGAGGGACCGGGGAGCTGTTTTTT. This codes for CASQTGGTGELFF.

This clone showed up just a few times. This chain links TRBV11-2 with TRBJ2-1; 8 bases agree with TRBD2. With V trimmed by 1 base and J by 6 bases, 5 bases remained unmatched. The CDR3 spans 15 residues. Per germline, CDR1 SGHAT and CDR2 FQNNGV. DNA of the CDR3: TGTGCCAGCAGCTTAGGCGGGACTAGACCCAATGAGCAGTTCTTC. Protein: CASSLGGTRPNEQFF.

The table lists this clone with many counts. This chain joins TRBV18 and TRBJ2-1; TRBD2 aligns across 8 bases. There are 15 residues in the CDR3. Germline V gene lookup returns CDR1 KGHSH and CDR2 LQKENI. Unmatched junction bases numbered 11, after V lost 3 bases and J lost 10 bases. In DNA, the CDR3 is TGTGCCAGCTCACCCCTCACCGGGGGGGCGGGGGAGCAGTTCTTC. Encoded protein: CASSPLTGGAGEQFF.

This clone has more than one count but fewer than ten. The chain is built from TRBV5-4 and TRBJ2-7; 11 bases agree with TRBD1. V shed 4 bases, J shed 6 bases, and the junction held 9 bases outside the gene matches. The CDR3 extends over 15 amino acids. CDR1 is SGHNT and CDR2 is YYREEE in the germline V gene (reference sequence). CDR3 DNA: TGTGCCAGCAGCCAAGCCGGGACAGGGGGAGTCGAGCAGTACTTC. Translating gives CASSQAGTGGVEQYF.

The chain combines TRBV5-1 with TRBJ2-5; no reliable D call. Trimming took off 1 base at V and 3 bases at J, with 10 bases between the two ends. From germline, CDR1 is SGHRS and CDR2 YFSETQ. CDR3 size: 14 residues. DNA of the CDR3: TGCGCCAGCAGCTTGACGGCGGCTAAAGAGACCCAGTACTTC. This codes for CASSLTAAKETQYF.

This chain uses TRBV10-2 with TRBJ1-5, with D perhaps matching TRBD1 (6 bases). Trimming shortened V by 6 bases and J by 0 bases, and 12 bases separated the two germline ends. The germline CDR1 and CDR2 sequences are WSHSY and SAAADI. This CDR3 is built from 15 residues. CDR3 sequence: CASSSGQNSNQPQHF. The CDR3 region has the DNA TGCGCCAGCAGCTCCGGACAGAATAGCAATCAGCCCCAGCATTTT.

This clone has just a few counts. The chain combines TRBV6-5 with TRBJ1-1; D remains unclear. This CDR3 region has 12 residues. Germline V CDR1 and CDR2: MNHEY, SVGAGI. The V end was cut by 5 bases, the J end by 7 bases, with 11 bases between. The CDR3 DNA reads as TGTGCCAGCAGTGAAGCGGGAGGTGAAGCTTTCTTT. This encodes CASSEAGGEAFF.

This clone was seen only a few times. This chain uses TRBV7-9 with TRBJ2-4; D not resolved. V lost 1 base and J lost 0, with 4 bases in between. The CDR3 is 14 amino acids. Per germline, CDR1 SEHNR and CDR2 FQNEAQ (reference sequence). CDR3 in DNA: TGTGCCAGCAGCTTAGTAGAAGCCAAAAACATTCAGTACTTC. It encodes CASSLVEAKNIQYF.

DNA of the CDR3: TGTGCCACCGGACAGGGGGATCAGCCCCAGCATTTT. The encoded protein is CATGQGDQPQHF. This chain links TRBV10-3 with TRBJ1-5, with TRBD1 matching 10 bases. This CDR3 is built from 12 residues. Germline CDR1 ENHRY, CDR2 SYGVKD. J was trimmed by 5 bases and V by 10 bases; bases with no gene match: 2.

The chain combines TRBV10-3 with TRBJ2-5, with TRBD2 identical over 9 bases. Unmatched junction bases numbered 5, after V lost 5 bases and J lost 1 base. CDR3 length equals 15 residues. Germline V gene sequence: CDR1 ENHRY, CDR2 SYGVKD. Written as DNA, the CDR3 is TGTGCCATCAGTAGAGCGGGGGGAGTCCAAGAGACCCAGTACTTC. Amino acids: CAISRAGGVQETQYF.

The genes are TRBV7-7 and TRBJ2-2; possible D gene TRBD1, 6 bases. CDR3 length equals 12 residues. Trimming shortened V by 9 bases and J by 5 bases, and 10 bases separated the two germline ends. Germline assignment: CDR1 SSHAT and CDR2 FNYEAQ (reference sequence). Here the CDR3 reads CASGQQTGELFF. CDR3 sequence (DNA): TGTGCCAGTGGACAGCAAACCGGGGAGCTGTTTTTT.

This clone was seen more than once but under ten times. The chain joins TRBV2 to TRBJ2-3; 7 positions match TRBD2. Germline trimming cut 9 bases from V and 0 bases from J; bases unmatched to any gene: 9. CDR1 and CDR2 (germline): SNHLY, FYNNEI. The CDR3 sequence is 15 residues long. For the CDR3, the DNA is TGTGCCAGTGAAAGACTGGGGGGGAGCACAGATACGCAGTATTTT. Amino acids: CASERLGGSTDTQYF.

This clone has ten or more counts. CDR3 protein: CSVALSDEQFF. The CDR3 region has the DNA TGCAGCGTTGCACTTAGTGATGAGCAGTTCTTC. This rearrangement joins TRBV29-1 to TRBJ2-1; D remains ambiguous. Trimming took 4 bases from V and 8 from J, leaving 9 bases between them. The CDR3 extends over 11 amino acids. CDR1 is SQVTM, CDR2 ANQGSEA, per germline.

Only a few counts were recorded for this clone. This chain links TRBV5-4 with TRBJ1-6; no clear D. The germline V gene has CDR1 SGHNT and CDR2 YYREEE (reference sequence). V was clipped by 0 bases and J by 10 bases, with 11 bases between them. This CDR3 comprises 14 residues. The CDR3 spells CASSLERVESPLHF. CDR3 DNA: TGTGCCAGCAGCTTGGAGAGGGTCGAGTCACCCCTCCACTTT.

This clone came up a few times. The genes are TRBV27 and TRBJ1-4; D may be TRBD1 (6 bases). Germline V gene data show CDR1 as MNHEY and CDR2 as SMNVEV (reference sequence). The V end lost 6 bases, the J end lost 9 bases, and 14 bases lay between the germline ends. The CDR3 contains 13 residues. Here the CDR3 reads CASSLRRGQKLFF. The CDR3 coding sequence is TGTGCCAGCAGCCTACGGCGGGGGCAAAAACTGTTTTTT. The entire variable domain, with the rest obtained from reference TRBV27 and TRBJ1-4, is as follows: EAQVTQNPRYLITVTGKKLTVTCSQNMNHEYMSWYRQDPGLGLRQIYYSMNVEVTDKGDVPEGYKVSRKEKRNFPLILESPSPNQTSLYFCASSLRRGQKLFFGSGTQLSVL.

This clone was recorded a few times. The rearrangement uses TRBV5-4 and TRBJ1-1; no reliable D call. Trimming pared 4 bases from V and 13 bases from J, leaving 20 bases between. The length of the CDR3 is 13 residues. The germline CDR1 and CDR2 sequences are SGHNT and YYREEE (reference sequence). The CDR3 sequence is CASSPSTSRDVFF. CDR3 DNA sequence: TGTGCCAGCAGCCCCAGCACGTCCCGGGATGTTTTCTTT.

This chain uses TRBV27 with TRBJ2-1; perhaps TRBD1 as D (6 bases). The CDR3 sequence is 15 residues long. The germline V and J ends were trimmed by 5 bases and 4 bases, with 15 bases remaining between them. The germline CDR1 and CDR2 sequences are MNHEY and SMNVEV (reference sequence). For the CDR3, the DNA is TGTGCCAGCAGTGGGACCGGGACACAGTACAATGAGCAGTTCTTC. As protein: CASSGTGTQYNEQFF.

Remarks on this clone: The junction and the germline gene differ at one end; a read error may be behind it. This rearrangement joins TRBV4-3 to TRBJ1-4, with a weak D call TRBD1 (6 bases). CDR3 length: 16 amino acids. Germline loops: CDR1 LGHNA, CDR2 YSLEER. CDR3 protein: CASSEEQGRTNEKLFF. The CDR3, as DNA: TGCGCCAGCAGCGAAGAACAGGGTAGAACTAATGAAAAACTGTTTTTT.